This T cell receptor beta chain appears in the sequencing data of a study of blood T cell repertoires in COVID-19. Germline CDR1 reads LGHDT; CDR2 reads YNNKEL (reference sequence). With V trimmed by 4 bases and J by 7 bases, 9 bases remained unmatched. The CDR3 loop spans 16 amino acids. Produced via immunoSEQ multiplex PCR; TCRdb's table is partial and in-frame only. Of around 400,000 clones in the sample, about 90% are singletons; the top ten hold approximately 2.4%. Enrollment of patients from Seattle took place during active infection, with longitudinal follow-up. Material: peripheral blood. The sequence was obtained from a woman aged 55-69 years with COVID-19, enrolled during active disease. The chain links TRBV3-1 (or the pseudogene TRBV3-2) to TRBJ2-2, with 10 positions matching TRBD1. Here the CDR3 DNA reads TGTGCCAGCAGCCGCCTCACCGGGACAGGGGTCGGGGAGCTGTTTTTT. Its protein product is CASSRLTGTGVGELFF.